This T cell receptor (beta chain) was recovered during a study of radiotherapy plus CTLA-4 blockade in lung cancer. Overall study results and limits: TCR clones from tumors expanded in blood after radiotherapy plus ipilimumab.

Note on this clone: Its antigen is unidentified.

This CDR3 is built from 15 residues. V was cut by 0 bases and J by 8 bases, with 15 bases left in between. The germline gives CDR1 SGHRS, CDR2 YFSETQ. The table came from immunoSEQ multiplex PCR; TCRdb's copy has only in-frame clones and leaves some out. The sample lists about 77,000 clones, approximately 73% seen once, with more than 9% in the top ten. Specimen: peripheral blood, collected from a patient treated with radiotherapy plus ipilimumab. This TCR derives from a human donor with non-small cell lung cancer whose response to radiotherapy plus ipilimumab could not be evaluated. The rearrangement uses TRBV5-1 and TRBJ2-1; D unresolved. The CDR3 bases are TGCGCCAGCAGCTTGGACAACCTCTCCGTCGATGAGCAGTTCTTC. Protein product: CASSLDNLSVDEQFF.